Sequencing of this T cell receptor beta chain was carried out in a study of blood T cell repertoires in COVID-19. At the level of the study: Both acute and convalescent COVID-19 samples were obtained from the United States, Italy and Spain.

Source study methods: It was from reference gene primer amplification that nucleated cell counts were estimated. Libraries were prepared by immunoSEQ multiplex PCR; TCRdb keeps only in-frame clonotypes and omits some of them. V and J calls and clone size are as listed in that table; D and trimming were resolved from the DNA. The sample has 470,000 or so clones; roughly 89% are singletons. Germline-derived CDR1 and CDR2 are GTSNPN and SVGIG (reference sequence). The V gene lost 0 bases and the J gene lost 6 bases, with 12 bases spanning the gap. The CDR3 has 14 residues. The material sequenced was peripheral blood. The clonotype comes from a woman in her 30s with acute or convalescent COVID-19. The chain links TRBV30 to TRBJ1-5; tentative D call: TRBD1 (5 bases). Written as DNA, the CDR3 is TGTGCCTGGAGTGTTGGGGCGGTGTTTCAGCCCCAGCATTTT. It yields the protein CAWSVGAVFQPQHF.